Below are 7 T cell receptor beta chains sequenced from a single sample in a study of CD4 T cells in relation to SARS-CoV-2 and coronaviruses. Assay used: immunoSEQ multiplex PCR; TCRdb lists only in-frame clones, some missing. The data contain about 41,000 clones, roughly 85% of them singletons. What these receptors recognize is not known. Material for sequencing was naive CD4+ T cells from PBMCs, cultured in vitro. Subset defined: naive CD4+ T cells isolated by negative enrichment. Source of these receptors: an adult with COVID-19.

This chain uses TRBV21-1 with TRBJ2-5; the tabulated D call, TRBD2, remains unverified against the DNA. TRBV21-1 is a listed pseudogene. There are 13 residues in the CDR3. Here the CDR3 DNA reads TGTGCCAGCAGCAAAGGAGAGCGGGAGGGCCGGGACTTC. Translation: CASSKGEREGRDF.

J is TRBJ2-2 and V is TRBV30; D might be TRBD1 (5 bases). Germline V CDR1 and CDR2: GTSNPN, SVGIG (reference sequence). The V end lost 2 bases, the J end lost 4 bases, and 29 bases lay between the germline ends. There are 20 residues in the CDR3. The CDR3 region has the DNA TGTGCCTGGAGTTCCTTAGGGGAACCTCGGATCCGGACGCCCACCGGGGAGCTGTTTTTT. Protein product: CAWSSLGEPRIRTPTGELFF.

The chain is built from TRBV27 and TRBJ2-7; D unresolved. V lost 3 bases and J lost 3, with 12 bases in between. This CDR3 has 14 amino acids. CDR1 is MNHEY and CDR2 is SMNVEV in the germline V gene (reference sequence). CDR3 coding DNA: TGTGCCAGCAGTTTTCGTCTCAGCCACTACGAGCAGTACTTC. This gives the protein CASSFRLSHYEQYF.

V is TRBV30 and J is TRBJ2-2; possible D gene TRBD2, 5 bases. The CDR3 consists of 13 residues. The germline V gene has CDR1 GTSNPN and CDR2 SVGIG (reference sequence). V lost 0 bases and J 9 bases, leaving 11 bases between the germline ends. CDR3 in DNA: TGTGCCTGGAGTGTACGAGGGAGAAGGGAGCTGTTTTTT. Its translation: CAWSVRGRRELFF.

The V and J genes are TRBV5-1 and TRBJ1-4; 9 bases are a match to TRBD1. There are 14 residues in the CDR3. From germline, CDR1 is SGHRS and CDR2 YFSETQ. Trimming at V came to 4 bases and at J to 8 bases, leaving 6 bases not matched to a gene. The CDR3 spells CASSPGQGSEKLFF. In DNA form, the CDR3 reads TGCGCCAGCAGCCCGGGACAGGGCTCCGAAAAACTGTTTTTT.

J is TRBJ2-5 and V is TRBV6-5, with D tentatively TRBD1 (6 bases). This CDR3 is 13 amino acids long. CDR1 and CDR2 (germline): MNHEY, SVGAGI. V lost 6 bases to trimming and J lost 0 bases, with 8 bases between them. For the CDR3, the DNA is TGTGCCAGCAGGGGACACAACCAAGAGACCCAGTACTTC. It encodes CASRGHNQETQYF.

The chain employs TRBV6-1 and TRBJ2-1; the match to TRBD2 covers 12 bases. Germline CDR1 reads MNHNS; CDR2 reads SASEGT. Unmatched junction bases numbered 9, after V lost 2 bases and J lost 1 base. The CDR3 extends over 19 amino acids. In DNA form, the CDR3 reads TGTGCCAGCAGTGAACTCCCTCGGACTAGCGGGGCGTCCTACAATGAGCAGTTCTTC. Residues: CASSELPRTSGASYNEQFF.